The T cell receptor (beta chain) under discussion was sequenced for a study of T cell responses to AZD1222 COVID-19 vaccine. Both about-4-week and about-12-week second-dose recipients were combined. Assay used: immunoSEQ multiplex PCR; TCRdb lists only in-frame clones, some missing. The sample carries 120,000 or so clones, 90% to 95% recorded once. Comments on this clone: Its antigen is not known.

The CDR3 length is 14 residues. Germline V gives CDR1 SEHNR, CDR2 FQNEAQ (reference sequence). Trimming cost V 5 bases and J 4 bases, with 13 bases left between them. Study results and limitations: There were mostly white British donors and more females than males, and clonal diversity was possibly underestimated. Scientists sampled the repertoires only once the peak T cell response had passed. The CD4 TCRs associated with vaccination extended across spike and predominated at 160-218 and 743-854.

This receptor was obtained from an adult who received the AZD1222 COVID-19 vaccine. The material sequenced was peripheral blood, taken 28 days after the second AZD1222 dose. V is TRBV7-9 and J is TRBJ2-3; D ambiguous. This chain's CDR3 is CASSHIGNPDTQYF. The CDR3 nucleotides are TGTGCCAGCAGCCATATAGGGAACCCAGATACGCAGTATTTT.